This TCR beta chain emerged from a study of cytomegalovirus exposure and HLA in healthy donors. Vbeta (60) and Jbeta (13) primers were used in the PCR. Method: immunoSEQ multiplex PCR; TCRdb's copy keeps in-frame clones and lacks some. The table records about 99,000 clones, around 73% of them present only once. Note on this clone: The antigen remains undetermined.

V was pared by 5 bases and J by 4 bases, with 7 bases of the junction left unmatched. There are 14 residues in the CDR3. Per the germline V gene, CDR1 is SGHVS and CDR2 is FQNEAQ. Findings of the study overall: The study assumed roughly uniform donor sequencing depth for presence/absence analyses. It was reported that the classifier diagnosed cytomegalovirus status with high specificity and sensitivity in both the original and validation cohorts. Later genetic work tied a missense DCLRE1C variant to beta-chain V and J trimming.

This TCR derives from a man aged 35 to 55 in good health and CMV-seronegative. The genes are TRBV7-8 and TRBJ1-1; 7 bases match TRBD1. Sequencing was carried out using PBMCs. Written as DNA, the CDR3 is TGTGCCAGCAGCCGATTAGGGGGCGCCACTGAAGCTTTCTTT. Residues: CASSRLGGATEAFF.